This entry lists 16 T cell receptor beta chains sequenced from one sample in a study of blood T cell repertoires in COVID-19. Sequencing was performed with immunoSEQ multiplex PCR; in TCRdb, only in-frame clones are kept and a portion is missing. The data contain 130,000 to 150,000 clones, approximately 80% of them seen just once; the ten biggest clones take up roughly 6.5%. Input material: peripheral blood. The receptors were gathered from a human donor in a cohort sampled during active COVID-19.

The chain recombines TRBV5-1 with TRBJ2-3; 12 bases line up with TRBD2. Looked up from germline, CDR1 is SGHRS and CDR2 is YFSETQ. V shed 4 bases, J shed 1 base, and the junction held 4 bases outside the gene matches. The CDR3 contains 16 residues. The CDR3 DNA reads TGCGCCAGCAGCCCGACTAGCGGGGGAGGCACAGATACGCAGTATTTT. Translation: CASSPTSGGGTDTQYF.

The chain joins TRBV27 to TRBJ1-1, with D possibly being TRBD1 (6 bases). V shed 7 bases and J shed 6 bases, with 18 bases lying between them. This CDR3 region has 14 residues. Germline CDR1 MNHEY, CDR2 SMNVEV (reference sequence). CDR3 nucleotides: TGTGCCAGCACCATATGGGGGGGCAGCGCTGAAGCTTTCTTT. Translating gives CASTIWGGSAEAFF.

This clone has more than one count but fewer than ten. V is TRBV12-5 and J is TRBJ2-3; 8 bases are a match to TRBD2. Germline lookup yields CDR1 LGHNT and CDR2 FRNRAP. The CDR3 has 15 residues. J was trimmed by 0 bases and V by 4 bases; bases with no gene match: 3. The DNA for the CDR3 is TGTGCTAGTGGTTCGGGACTAGGGAGCACAGATACGCAGTATTTT. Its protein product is CASGSGLGSTDTQYF.

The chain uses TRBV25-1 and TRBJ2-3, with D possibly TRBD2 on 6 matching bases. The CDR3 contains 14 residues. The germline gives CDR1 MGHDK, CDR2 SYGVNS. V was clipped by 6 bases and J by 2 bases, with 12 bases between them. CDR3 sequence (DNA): TGTGCCAGCAGCCGGGACTCCCCCACAGATACGCAGTATTTT. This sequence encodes CASSRDSPTDTQYF.

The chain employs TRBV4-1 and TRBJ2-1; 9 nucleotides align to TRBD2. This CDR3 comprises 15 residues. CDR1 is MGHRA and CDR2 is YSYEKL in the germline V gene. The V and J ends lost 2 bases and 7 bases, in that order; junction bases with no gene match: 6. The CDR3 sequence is CASSQWVAGVNEQFF. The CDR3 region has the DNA TGCGCCAGCAGCCAATGGGTAGCGGGGGTTAATGAGCAGTTCTTC.

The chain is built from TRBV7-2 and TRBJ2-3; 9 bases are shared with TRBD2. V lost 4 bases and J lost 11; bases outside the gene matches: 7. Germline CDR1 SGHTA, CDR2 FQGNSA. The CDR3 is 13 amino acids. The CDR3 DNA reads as TGTGCCAGCAGCTCCGGGACTAGCCAGGGGCAGTATTTT. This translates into CASSSGTSQGQYF.

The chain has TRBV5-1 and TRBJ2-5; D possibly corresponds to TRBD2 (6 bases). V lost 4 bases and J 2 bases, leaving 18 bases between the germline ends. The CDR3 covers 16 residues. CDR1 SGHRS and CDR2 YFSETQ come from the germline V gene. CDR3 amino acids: CASSGGFKGLQETQYF. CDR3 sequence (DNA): TGCGCCAGCAGCGGAGGGTTTAAGGGACTTCAAGAGACCCAGTACTTC.

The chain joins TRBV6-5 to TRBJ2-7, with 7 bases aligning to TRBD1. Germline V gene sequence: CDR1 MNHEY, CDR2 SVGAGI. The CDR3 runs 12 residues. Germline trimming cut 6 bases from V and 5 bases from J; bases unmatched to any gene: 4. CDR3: CASSPTGNEQYF. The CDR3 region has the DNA TGTGCCAGCAGCCCGACAGGGAACGAGCAGTACTTC.

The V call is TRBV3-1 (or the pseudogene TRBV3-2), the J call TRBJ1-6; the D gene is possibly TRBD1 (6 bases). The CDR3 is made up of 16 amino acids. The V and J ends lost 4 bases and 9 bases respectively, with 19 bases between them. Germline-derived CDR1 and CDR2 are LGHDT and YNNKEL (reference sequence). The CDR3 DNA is TGTGCCAGCAGCCCCCCAGGACAGTTGGGGAGTTCACCCCTCCACTTT. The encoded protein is CASSPPGQLGSSPLHF.

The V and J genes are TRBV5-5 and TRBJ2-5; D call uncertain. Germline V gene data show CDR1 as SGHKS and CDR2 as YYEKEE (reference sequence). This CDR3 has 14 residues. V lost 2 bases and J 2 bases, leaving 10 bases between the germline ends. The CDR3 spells CASSFTPIQETQYF. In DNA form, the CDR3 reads TGTGCCAGCAGCTTTACACCGATACAAGAGACCCAGTACTTC.

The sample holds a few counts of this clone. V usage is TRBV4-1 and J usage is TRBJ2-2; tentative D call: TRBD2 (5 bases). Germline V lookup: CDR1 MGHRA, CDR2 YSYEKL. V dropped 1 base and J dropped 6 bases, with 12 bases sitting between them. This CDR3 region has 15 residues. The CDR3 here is CASSQGDPRAGELFF. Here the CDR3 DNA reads TGCGCCAGCAGCCAAGGTGATCCGCGGGCCGGGGAGCTGTTTTTT.

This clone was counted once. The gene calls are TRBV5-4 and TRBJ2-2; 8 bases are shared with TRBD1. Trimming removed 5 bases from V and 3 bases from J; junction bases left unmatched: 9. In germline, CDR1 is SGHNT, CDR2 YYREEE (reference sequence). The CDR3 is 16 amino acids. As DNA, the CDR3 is TGTGCCAGCAGGACCCGACAGGGGTCCGACACCGGGGAGCTGTTTTTT. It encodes CASRTRQGSDTGELFF.

This CDR3 is CASSLAGAGATDTQYF. Here the CDR3 DNA reads TGCGCCAGCAGCTTGGCCGGGGCGGGGGCCACAGATACGCAGTATTTT. The gene calls are TRBV5-1 and TRBJ2-3; tentatively, D is TRBD2 (7 bases). The germline gives CDR1 SGHRS, CDR2 YFSETQ. Trimming stripped 0 bases from V and 2 bases from J, with 13 bases between. The CDR3 extends over 16 amino acids.

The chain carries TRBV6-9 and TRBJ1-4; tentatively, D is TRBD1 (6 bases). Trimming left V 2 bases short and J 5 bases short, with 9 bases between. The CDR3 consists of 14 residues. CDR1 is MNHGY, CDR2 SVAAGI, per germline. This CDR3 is CASSYITGNEKLFF. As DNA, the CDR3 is TGTGCCAGCAGTTATATCACAGGGAATGAAAAACTGTTTTTT.

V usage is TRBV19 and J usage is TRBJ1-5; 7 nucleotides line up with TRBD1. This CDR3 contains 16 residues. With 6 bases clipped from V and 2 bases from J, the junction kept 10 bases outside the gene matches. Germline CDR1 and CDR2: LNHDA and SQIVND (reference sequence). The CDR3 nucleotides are TGTGCCAGTAGCCGGCTTGCAGGGGGTGGCAATCAGCCCCAGCATTTT. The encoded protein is CASSRLAGGGNQPQHF.

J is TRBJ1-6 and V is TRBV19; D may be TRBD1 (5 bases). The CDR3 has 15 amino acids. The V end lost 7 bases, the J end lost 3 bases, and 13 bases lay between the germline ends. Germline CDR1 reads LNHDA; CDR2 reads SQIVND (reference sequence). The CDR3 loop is CASTRGEVYNSPLHF. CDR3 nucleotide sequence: TGTGCCAGTACCCGGGGGGAAGTCTATAATTCACCCCTCCACTTT.